The rows below give T cell receptor beta chains drawn from one sample of a study of shared clonotypes between healthy human individuals. Sequenced by immunoSEQ multiplex PCR; TCRdb stores in-frame clones only, minus some. The data hold roughly 2,000,000 clones, with approximately 95% observed a single time. The sequenced sample consisted of naive CD8+ T cells sorted from blood. The receptors were sampled from a man aged 18 to 29 in good health. CDR3s include the opening cysteine and the closing phenylalanine or tryptophan. Each record gives: D gene, clone size, V gene, J gene, CDR3 length, CDR3 DNA, CDR3 protein. The D gene is left open where the match is weak. The size field is filled for only some rows; it gives once, few, many or a size class.

>NA|NA|TRBV6-5|TRBJ1-5|13
TGTGCCAGCAGTTACGGCGTCAATCAGCCCCAGCATTTT
CASSYGVNQPQHF
>NA|NA|TRBV2|TRBJ1-1|13
TGTGCCAGCAGTGAAGGAGGGGCCCTCAGGGTTTTCTTT
CASSEGGALRVFF
>NA|NA|TRBV6-5|TRBJ2-1|16
TGTGCCAGCAGTTACCAGTGGGCAGAATCCTACAATGAGCAGTTCTTC
CASSYQWAESYNEQFF
>NA|NA|TRBV6-5|TRBJ2-5|12
TGTGCCAGCAGTAACACTTCAGACGCCCAGTACTTC
CASSNTSDAQYF
>TRBD1|once|TRBV5-1|TRBJ2-5|16
TGCGCCAGCAGCTTGGGGACAGGGGACCTTCAAGAGACCCAGTACTTC
CASSLGTGDLQETQYF
>TRBD1|NA|TRBV5-1|TRBJ1-2|16
TGCGCCAGCAGCTTACAGGGGAGCAGCTTTAACTATGGCTACACCTTC
CASSLQGSSFNYGYTF
>NA|NA|TRBV9|TRBJ2-7|14
TGTGCCAGCAGCGTAGAAGGGGGGCCTGACGAGCAGTACTTC
CASSVEGGPDEQYF
>NA|NA|TRBV21-1|TRBJ2-1|19
TGTGCCAGCAGCAAAATCCGTACAGGGTTTACCAGCCGCTACAATGAGCAGTTCTTC
CASSKIRTGFTSRYNEQFF
>NA|NA|TRBV9|TRBJ1-2|14
TGTGCCAGCAGCCCCTCGGGGGGATTGGATGGCTACACCTTC
CASSPSGGLDGYTF
>TRBD1|once|TRBV7-9|TRBJ2-7|13
TGTGCCAGCAGCCAGCCGGGACAGTACGAGCAGTACTTC
CASSQPGQYEQYF
>NA|once|TRBV25-1|TRBJ2-3|14
TGTGCCAGCAGTGAAGGTCTAGCCGCAGATACGCAGTATTTT
CASSEGLAADTQYF
>NA|NA|TRBV4-2|TRBJ2-1|16
TGTGCCAGCAGCCACCCGGACCCAGCCTCCCCCAATGAGCAGTTCTTC
CASSHPDPASPNEQFF
>NA|NA|TRBV5-8|TRBJ2-7|14
TGTGCCAGCAGCTTGGATGTTTTGGCCTACGAGCAGTACTTC
CASSLDVLAYEQYF
>TRBD1|once|TRBV5-6|TRBJ2-1|14
TGTGCCAGCAGCCTAGGGGGCGCATACAATGAGCAGTTCTTC
CASSLGGAYNEQFF
>NA|NA|TRBV7-6|TRBJ2-1|13
TGTGCCAGCAGCTTAATGGCCACCAATGAGCAGTTCTTC
CASSLMATNEQFF
>TRBD1|NA|TRBV27|TRBJ1-1|13
TGTGCCAGCGGTAACACAGGGGCCCCGATATCTTTCTTT
CASGNTGAPISFF
>NA|NA|TRBV4-2|TRBJ1-6|15
TGTGCCAGCGGCGGAGAGGGGTTAAATAATTCACCCCTCCACTTT
CASGGEGLNNSPLHF
>NA|NA|TRBV15|TRBJ2-7|14
TGTGCCACCAGCAGAGGACGGGGCGGCTACGAGCAGTACTTC
CATSRGRGGYEQYF
>NA|NA|TRBV6-1|TRBJ2-1|15
TGTGCCAGCAGTGAATTGTGGGACATCTACAATGAGCAGTTCTTC
CASSELWDIYNEQFF
>NA|once|TRBV4-1|TRBJ2-1|13
TGCGCCAGCAGCCCGCACCAGGGATATGAGCAGTTCTTC
CASSPHQGYEQFF
>NA|NA|TRBV28|TRBJ2-2|13
TGTGCCAGCAGTCTCAACCCAACCGGGGAGCTGTTTTTT
CASSLNPTGELFF
>NA|NA|TRBV7-2|TRBJ2-7|12
TGTGCCAGCAGCTTCGACTCGTACGAGCAGTACTTC
CASSFDSYEQYF
>NA|NA|TRBV7-3|TRBJ1-5|13
TGTGCCAGCAGTCAGGGTTTCAATCAGCCCCAGCATTTT
CASSQGFNQPQHF
>NA|NA|TRBV6-5|TRBJ1-1|14
TGTGCCAGCAGTGAAGGAAGCACTTTCACTGAAGCTTTCTTT
CASSEGSTFTEAFF
>NA|NA|TRBV4-1|TRBJ2-2|18
TGCGCCAGCAGCCAAGAGGCGCTACAGGGTCTAGGCACCGGGGAGCTGTTTTTT
CASSQEALQGLGTGELFF
>NA|NA|TRBV19|TRBJ1-1|12
TGTGCCAGTAGTATGATTGGAACTGAAGCTTTCTTT
CASSMIGTEAFF
>NA|NA|TRBV28|TRBJ2-7|14
TGTGCCAGCGACTCGTGGGCAGACTCCTACGAGCAGTACTTC
CASDSWADSYEQYF
>TRBD1|once|TRBV6-5|TRBJ1-1|15
TGTGCCAGCAGCCCGGGACAGGGGGTGGTCACTGAAGCTTTCTTT
CASSPGQGVVTEAFF
>TRBD1|NA|TRBV7-9|TRBJ1-1|16
TGTGCCAGCAGCCTGGAGACAGGGGTGATCAGAGCTGAAGCTTTCTTT
CASSLETGVIRAEAFF
>NA|once|TRBV27|TRBJ2-7|14
TGTGCCAGCAGTTTGGCTGACAGCCCCTACGAGCAGTACTTC
CASSLADSPYEQYF
>TRBD1|NA|TRBV19|TRBJ2-1|15
TGTGCCAGTACCCGACAGGGGGGGTCCTACAATGAGCAGTTCTTC
CASTRQGGSYNEQFF
>TRBD1|NA|TRBV29-1|TRBJ1-2|13
TGCAGTTTCCTGGACAGGGAGAACTATGGCTACACCTTC
CSFLDRENYGYTF
>NA|NA|TRBV27|TRBJ2-1|14
TGTGCCAGCAGTTTAAGCTCTCGGTACAATGAGCAGTTCTTC
CASSLSSRYNEQFF
>NA|NA|TRBV7-8|TRBJ2-7|15
TGTGCCAGCAGCTTAGCGGGGTCTAGCTTCTACGAGCAGTACTTC
CASSLAGSSFYEQYF
>NA|NA|TRBV19|TRBJ1-4|14
TGTGCCAGTAGTTCGGTGGCAGGGGATGAAAAACTGTTTTTT
CASSSVAGDEKLFF
>NA|NA|TRBV27|TRBJ1-2|15
TGTGCCAGCAGCCCAACGGTTGGGGGTTACTATGGCTACACCTTC
CASSPTVGGYYGYTF
>TRBD1|NA|TRBV7-9|TRBJ1-2|13
TGTGCCAGCAGCCCGCGACAGGGCTATGGCTACACCTTC
CASSPRQGYGYTF
>NA|NA|TRBV9|TRBJ1-4|14
TGTGCCAGCAGCGTAAACAGCCACTATGAAAAACTGTTTTTT
CASSVNSHYEKLFF
>TRBD1|once|TRBV6-1|TRBJ2-7|15
TGTGCCAGCAGTGCCTGGACAGGGGTGGACTACGAGCAGTACTTC
CASSAWTGVDYEQYF
>NA|NA|TRBV6-1|TRBJ2-7|14
TGTGCCAGCAGTGAGGTCCCAGCAGGCTACGAGCAGTACTTC
CASSEVPAGYEQYF
>NA|once|TRBV5-6|TRBJ1-5|17
TGTGCCAGCAGCTTATCCGGGACACCCTTTAGCAATCAGCCCCAGCATTTT
CASSLSGTPFSNQPQHF
>TRBD1|NA|TRBV29-1|TRBJ2-7|15
TGCAGCGTTGGGGACAGGGATTCGATCTCCTACGAGCAGTACTTC
CSVGDRDSISYEQYF
>NA|NA|TRBV30|TRBJ1-6|13
TGTGCCTGGAGTGTAGACGGGAATTCACCCCTCCACTTT
CAWSVDGNSPLHF
>TRBD1|NA|TRBV5-8|TRBJ2-7|14
TGTGCCAGCAGCTACGGACAGGGGACCTACGAGCAGTACTTC
CASSYGQGTYEQYF
>NA|NA|TRBV14|TRBJ1-6|18
TGTGCCAGCAGCCAAGATAGTGGGATGCGCCCCTATAATTCACCCCTCCACTTT
CASSQDSGMRPYNSPLHF
>NA|NA|TRBV6-1|TRBJ2-7|15
TGTGCCAGCAGTCTTGGGACTCATCCCTCCTACGAGCAGTACTTC
CASSLGTHPSYEQYF
>TRBD1|NA|TRBV28|TRBJ2-2|16
TGTGCCAGCAGTCTAACCGGGACAGGGCAAACCGGGGAGCTGTTTTTT
CASSLTGTGQTGELFF
>TRBD1|NA|TRBV19|TRBJ1-1|15
TGTGCCAGTAGAAGACAGGGGGATCGGCTCCCTGAAGCTTTCTTT
CASRRQGDRLPEAFF
>TRBD1|NA|TRBV11-2|TRBJ1-4|14
TGTGCCAGCAGCTCAGGGGGCTTTATTGAAAAACTGTTTTTT
CASSSGGFIEKLFF
>NA|NA|TRBV14|TRBJ1-4|13
TGTGCCAGCAGCCAAGATACGGGCGGAAAACTGTTTTTT
CASSQDTGGKLFF
>TRBD1|NA|TRBV29-1|TRBJ2-1|13
TGCAGCCTCCGAGGACAGGGGCCCAATATTAGGGTCTTC
CSLRGQGPNIRVF
>NA|NA|TRBV5-4|TRBJ2-1|16
TGTGCCAGCAGCCCGGAAGGGGGGGCCATATACAATGAGCAGTTCTTC
CASSPEGGAIYNEQFF
>NA|NA|TRBV11-2|TRBJ1-1|13
TGTGCCAGCAGCTTAGGTGCGAACACTGAAGCTTTCTTT
CASSLGANTEAFF
>NA|NA|TRBV4-1|TRBJ2-3|14
TGCGCCAGCAGCCAAGATAGGCGGGCAGATACGCAGTATTTT
CASSQDRRADTQYF
>TRBD1|NA|TRBV6-4|TRBJ1-5|15
TGTGCCAGCACCGTGACAGGGCCTAGCAATCAGCCCCAGCATTTT
CASTVTGPSNQPQHF
>NA|NA|TRBV4-3|TRBJ2-3|12
TGCGCCAGCAGCCAAGAGGCAGATACGCAGTATTTT
CASSQEADTQYF
>TRBD2|NA|TRBV7-8|TRBJ2-1|16
TGTGCCAGCAGCTTAGCTAGCGGGGGGGCTAACAATGAGCAGTTCTTC
CASSLASGGANNEQFF
>TRBD1|NA|TRBV4-1|TRBJ2-7|16
TGCGCCAGCAGCCAAGATCCAGGGCAGGGGGCCTACGAGCAGTACTTC
CASSQDPGQGAYEQYF
>NA|NA|TRBV18|TRBJ2-2|12
TGTGCCAGCTCACCAGAGGGCGGGGAGCTGTTTTTT
CASSPEGGELFF